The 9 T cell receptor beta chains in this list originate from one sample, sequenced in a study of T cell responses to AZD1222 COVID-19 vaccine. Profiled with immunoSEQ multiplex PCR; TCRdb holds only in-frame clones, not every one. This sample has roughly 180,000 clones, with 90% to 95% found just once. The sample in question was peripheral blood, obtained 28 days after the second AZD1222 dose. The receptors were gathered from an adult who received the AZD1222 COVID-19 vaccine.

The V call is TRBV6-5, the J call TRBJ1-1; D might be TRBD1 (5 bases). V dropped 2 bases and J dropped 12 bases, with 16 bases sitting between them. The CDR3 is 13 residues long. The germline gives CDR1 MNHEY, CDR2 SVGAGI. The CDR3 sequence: CASSYVQEKRPFF. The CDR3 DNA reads TGTGCCAGCAGTTACGTACAGGAGAAGCGCCCTTTCTTT.

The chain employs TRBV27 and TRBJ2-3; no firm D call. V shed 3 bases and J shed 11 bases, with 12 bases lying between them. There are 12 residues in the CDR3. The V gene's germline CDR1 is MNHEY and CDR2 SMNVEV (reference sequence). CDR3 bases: TGTGCCAGCAGTTTCGGCGGTGGTGGGCAGTATTTT. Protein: CASSFGGGGQYF.

DNA of the CDR3: TGTGCCAGCACTGGGCGTTTGAACACTGAAGCTTTCTTT. The encoded protein is CASTGRLNTEAFF. The gene calls are TRBV7-2 and TRBJ1-1; D is uncertain. V gave up 7 bases and J gave up 0 bases, with 9 bases separating them. Germline CDR1 and CDR2: SGHTA and FQGNSA. The CDR3 runs 13 residues.

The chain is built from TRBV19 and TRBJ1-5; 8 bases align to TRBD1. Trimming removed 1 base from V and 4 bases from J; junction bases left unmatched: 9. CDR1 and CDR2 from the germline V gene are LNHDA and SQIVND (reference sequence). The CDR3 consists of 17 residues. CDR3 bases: TGTGCCAGTAGTATAGTCGCCGGACAGGGCAATAATCAGCCCCAGCATTTT. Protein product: CASSIVAGQGNNQPQHF.

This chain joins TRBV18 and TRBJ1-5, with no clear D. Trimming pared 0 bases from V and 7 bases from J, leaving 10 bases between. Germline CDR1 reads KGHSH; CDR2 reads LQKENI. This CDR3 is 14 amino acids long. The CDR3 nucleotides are TGTGCCAGCTCACCACCGCCGGCAGGCCAGCCCCAGCATTTT. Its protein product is CASSPPPAGQPQHF.

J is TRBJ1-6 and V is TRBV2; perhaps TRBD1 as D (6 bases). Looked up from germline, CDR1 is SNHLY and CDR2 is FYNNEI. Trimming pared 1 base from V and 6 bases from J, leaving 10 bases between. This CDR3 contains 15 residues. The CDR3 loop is CASSEEGGANSPLHF. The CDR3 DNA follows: TGTGCCAGCAGTGAAGAAGGGGGGGCTAATTCACCCCTCCACTTT. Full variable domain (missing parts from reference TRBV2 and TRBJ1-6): EPEVTQTPSHQVTQMGQEVILRCVPISNHLYFYWYRQILGQKVEFLVSFYNNEISEKSEIFDDQFSVERPDGSNFTLKIRSTKLEDSAMYFCASSEEGGANSPLHFGNGTRLTVT.

CDR3 coding DNA: TGTGCCAGCACCCTTGGGGGTATAGGGGTGGTCTACAATGAGCAGTTCTTC. Protein: CASTLGGIGVVYNEQFF. The rearrangement uses TRBV7-2 and TRBJ2-1, with D perhaps being TRBD1 or TRBD2 (5 bases each). The germline V gene has CDR1 SGHTA and CDR2 FQGNSA. The CDR3 spans 17 residues. The germline V and J ends were trimmed by 7 bases and 3 bases, with 22 bases remaining between them.

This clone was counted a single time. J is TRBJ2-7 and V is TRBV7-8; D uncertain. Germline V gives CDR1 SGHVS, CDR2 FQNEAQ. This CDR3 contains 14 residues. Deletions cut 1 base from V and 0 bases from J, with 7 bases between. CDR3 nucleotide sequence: TGTGCCAGCAGCTTAGGCGATTTCTCCTACGAGCAGTACTTC. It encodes CASSLGDFSYEQYF.

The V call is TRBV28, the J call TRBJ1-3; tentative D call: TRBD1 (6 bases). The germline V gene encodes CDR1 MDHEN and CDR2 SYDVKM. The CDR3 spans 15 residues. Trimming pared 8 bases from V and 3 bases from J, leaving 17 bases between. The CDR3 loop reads CASGLQGTYGNTIYF. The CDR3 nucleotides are TGTGCCAGCGGGTTACAGGGAACATATGGAAACACCATATATTTT.